This T cell receptor beta chain was found in a study of early T cells in non-severe SARS-CoV-2 infection. Overall study: Sequenced bulk RNA came from whole blood that was unsorted, and chains were unpaired. Points from the study as a whole: Reliance on VDJdb matching favored anti-spike CD8 responses; private and CD4 specificities were missed.

A few counts support this clonotype. The antigen is undetermined. The CDR3 covers 13 residues. V lost 5 bases, J lost 8 bases, and 15 bases lay in between. Germline CDR1 reads SNHLY; CDR2 reads FYNNEI. Unique molecular identifiers (one per individual cDNA molecule) were attached. TCRdb called the 5' RACE reads again in MiXCR, with one record for every CDR3 protein. Counted here are 60,000 or so distinct CDR3 sequences, around 12% occurring once; the ten biggest clones make up roughly 4.2%. This sequence originates from an adult who was a healthcare worker with PCR-confirmed SARS-CoV-2 infection or an uninfected control (not recorded which). The sample taken for sequencing was whole blood. This sequence joins TRBV2 and TRBJ1-2; D gene unclear. The CDR3 DNA follows: TGTGCCAGCAGTCCGGGCCCCGGACGGGGCTACACCTTC. Translation: CASSPGPGRGYTF.